The source of this TCR beta chain is a study of cytomegalovirus exposure and HLA in healthy donors (TCRdb year 2017). Turning to the overall study: In an earlier analysis of several hundred of the donors, approximately 260 Gb of sequence data and 117 million unique TCR beta sequences from about 190 million T cells were reported. The aim of the study was to test whether cataloging public T cell receptors could identify signatures of past pathogen exposure. In a later analysis, previously published TCR beta repertoires from more than 500 donors were re-analyzed and high-resolution HLA genotyping was added so that TCR occurrence patterns could be studied. Every discovery cohort repertoire had been produced on one sequencing platform. A few DR-DQ haplotypes were treated as single units for association and clustering because of strong linkage in the cohort. The genetic ancestry cluster associated with self-reported Caucasian donors included 65% to 90% of the approximately 410 genotyped donors. Among roughly 400 genotyped donors of the cohort, an average of approximately 220,000 unique TCR beta nucleotide sequences was sequenced per donor, of which 15% to 20% were non-productive. In an earlier analysis of a few hundred of the donors, high-throughput TCR beta sequencing was used to judge whether each TCR beta V gene segment behaved as functional or pseudogenic. Class I and class II HLA loci were covered by the typing at four-digit resolution. Rather than using new phenotypic data, the later analysis identified candidate immune exposures from TCR beta sequences and from how often those sequences occurred across donors. Donor age, sex, ethnicity and CMV serostatus were compiled alongside the repertoire data. About 280 gigabases of sequencing data and around 80 million unique TCR sequences made up an early release that covered 500 to 650 HLA-typed donors. To predict cytomegalovirus infection status, the study combined high-throughput TCR immunosequencing, statistical association of individual TCRs with disease status, and machine learning. The number of typed donors differed by locus: 629-630 for A, B, C, DRB1 and DQB1; some 500 for DQA1; around 580 for DPA1; and approximately 450 for DPB1. A later genetic analysis took genome-wide SNP genotypes for about three fifths of the roughly 700 donors and used that subset as a discovery cohort. Besides the first cohort of about 730 subjects, a separate validation cohort made up of 120 different subjects was used. The study used immunosequencing to profile the T cell repertoires of hundreds of subjects and linked those repertoires to cytomegalovirus serostatus. On the study overall, not on this receptor specifically: The authors suggested that the approach could potentially be extended to other disease states and immunological phenotypes. A later analysis associated 15,000 to 20,000 TCR beta sequences with specific HLA alleles at a false discovery rate of 0.05. The earlier analysis of almost 600 of the donors excluded 15 to 20 rarely observed V segments, including chromosome 9 orphons, because counts were too low. A further reported finding was that TCR beta sequences accurately predicted the HLA-A and HLA-B alleles for most subjects in the first cohort. In a later analysis, TCR association rates were found to vary across HLA loci, with the most associated TCRs seen for DRB1 alleles and the fewest for HLA-C alleles. Broadly in line with IMGT annotations, most TCR beta V segments showed up in productive rearrangements about 87% or about 30% of the time in an earlier analysis of under 700 of the donors. The study gave a list of about 170 TCR beta chains associated with cytomegalovirus. The classifier was reported to diagnose cytomegalovirus status with high specificity and sensitivity in both the original and validation cohorts. The 87-base-pair reads could not distinguish some IMGT-functional V segments, including TRBV6-2 and TRBV6-3, so those segments were excluded. Across donors, most TCR sequences were observed very rarely, whereas some public TCRs were present in many individuals. Correlated functional status among segregating V segments might be attributable to linkage disequilibrium, but an unknown experimental factor could not be ruled out. In a later analysis, HLA-associated TCR beta chains were found to be more clonally expanded and to have lower generation probabilities than equally common non-associated chains. Three of the identified cytomegalovirus-associated TCR beta chains were confirmed in vitro to be specific for cytomegalovirus antigens. The cohort was sequenced for TCR beta chains only, and without alpha or paired-chain data the features that could be detected were limited. According to a later analysis, parvovirus B19, influenza, CMV and Epstein-Barr virus appeared linked to several top co-occurrence clusters. Most CMV-associated TCR beta chains appeared to be HLA-restricted in a later analysis, and the HLA associations seemed to be driven largely by CMV exposure. For the cohort, immune exposure information was limited to CMV serostatus. V-gene and J-gene trimming of TCR beta chains was associated with a missense DCLRE1C variant in a later genetic analysis, and the association was replicated in an independent cohort. Compared with the roughly 700-donor mean, donors in an Asian-associated ancestry cluster had fewer N-insertions in productive TCRs, according to a later genetic analysis. The sequencing pipeline was judged likely to have produced a cluster of highly shared sequence variants as a technical artifact. Roughly uniform sequencing depth across donors was assumed in presence/absence analyses, although this assumption may not hold. Because some donors lacked HLA typing at each locus, the association tests relied only on the typed subset. Assigning TCR associations to individual alleles was difficult when HLA alleles, especially DR and DQ, strongly co-occurred.

The cohort was made up of about 610 healthy bone marrow donors. At the time of sampling, all cohort members were nominally healthy, though unrecorded immune exposures were likely present. The donor was CMV seropositive and was included in the group of some 290 seropositive cohort members. Each donor provided a peripheral blood sample, and peripheral blood mononuclear cells were used for TCR beta sequencing. The Qiagen DNeasy Blood Extraction Kit was used to extract genomic DNA from the blood cell samples. In its sample, this clone was seen a few times. Its antigen has not been determined. Base qualities were left out, and no much larger clone turns up one base away. The germline V gene yields ENHRY for CDR1 and SYGVKD for CDR2. The germline ends are 12 bases apart after V is trimmed by 7 bases and J by 3 bases. Inclusive of the bounding cysteine and phenylalanine, the CDR3 is 13 residues long. Only CDR3 DNA remains: 39 bases, in frame from the first base.

The library was built by means of the immunoSEQ multiplex PCR assay. For the multiplex PCR, a mixture combining 60 forward primers for TCR Vbeta segments and 13 reverse primers for TCR Jbeta segments was used. The CDR3 region of rearranged TCR beta genes was amplified from genomic DNA by a multiplex PCR assay. On the Illumina HiSeq System, the amplified TCR beta libraries were sequenced as 87-base-pair reads. The paper's processing steps were these. In a later analysis, tens of millions of unique TCR beta chains were counted across the approximately 640 repertoires, and approximately 9.9 million of these chains were shared by at least two donors. Raw reads were error-corrected and collapsed into unique sequences by a nearest-neighbor algorithm in which closely related sequences were merged to remove PCR and sequencing errors. Alignment of CDR3 sequences to IMGT reference sequences was used to assign V, D and J gene segments. For a sequence to be retained, a match of at least six nucleotides to both a V gene segment and a J gene segment was required. Rearrangements were called productive when the CDR3 lacked stop codons and stayed in frame with V and J; all others were non-productive. Following IMGT convention, CDR3 was defined as the stretch from the second conserved V-encoded cysteine to the conserved J-encoded phenylalanine. In an earlier analysis of 587 of the donors, sequences lacking an unambiguous match to a single V gene segment were excluded. An earlier analysis of a few hundred of the donors called V segments functional above 56.7% productive rearrangements and segregating when the between-donor standard deviation exceeded 5%. A statistical classification framework was built to diagnose cytomegalovirus status from the catalog of TCR beta chain sequences. A later analysis assigned V and J genes by comparing TCR nucleotide sequences with IMGT/GENE-DB human TR gene sequences. Using the TCRdist pipeline, a later analysis assigned CDR3 sequences along with most-parsimonious VDJ recombination scenarios. In a later analysis, each TCR beta chain was defined by its CDR3 amino acid sequence together with its V-gene family, and reads lacking a unique V-gene family were excluded. A later analysis removed 592 highly shared, low-generation-probability nucleotide sequences to deal with suspected cross-contamination and a sequencing artifact. In a later analysis, a clonal expansion index for each public chain was calculated from normalized within-repertoire ranks of inferred template counts. In a later analysis, generation probabilities were computed with a VDJ recombination model fitted to out-of-frame rearrangements, and the resulting probabilities were checked against IGoR. In a later analysis, hypergeometric tests were used to score TCR-TCR, TCR-HLA and TCR-CMV co-occurrence, with a repertoire-size bias correction applied to TCR pairs. A later analysis estimated false discovery rates by permuting HLA or CMV assignments 20 times. In a later analysis, co-occurring TCRs were grouped using DBSCAN, with TCRdist sequence similarity added in when clustering inside HLA-allele-positive subsets. Repertoires with fewer than 30,000 or more than 120,000 public chains were left out of co-occurrence clustering, as were about 5 repertoires with anomalous nucleotide sharing. Here the immuneACCESS table is served through TCRdb, limited to in-frame sequences with V and J called. Missing clones are a known gap in these copies; in checked studies unresolved V genes cover under half, and the rest lacks a known reason. V and J calls and clone size are those listed in that table; D and trimming were worked out from the DNA. The sample data list approximately 160,000 clones, and about 71% of these were observed just once. Of the sample, roughly 2.7% falls within the top ten clones.

Sequences were obtained from PBMCs. This sequence was found in a woman aged 40 to 50 in good health and CMV-seropositive. The receptor chain draws on TRBV10-3 and TRBJ1-1, with the D gene uncertain. The CDR3 amino acid sequence is: CAINEVRHTEAFF. The DNA reads as follows: TGTGCCATCAACGAGGTCCGACACACTGAAGCTTTCTTT.